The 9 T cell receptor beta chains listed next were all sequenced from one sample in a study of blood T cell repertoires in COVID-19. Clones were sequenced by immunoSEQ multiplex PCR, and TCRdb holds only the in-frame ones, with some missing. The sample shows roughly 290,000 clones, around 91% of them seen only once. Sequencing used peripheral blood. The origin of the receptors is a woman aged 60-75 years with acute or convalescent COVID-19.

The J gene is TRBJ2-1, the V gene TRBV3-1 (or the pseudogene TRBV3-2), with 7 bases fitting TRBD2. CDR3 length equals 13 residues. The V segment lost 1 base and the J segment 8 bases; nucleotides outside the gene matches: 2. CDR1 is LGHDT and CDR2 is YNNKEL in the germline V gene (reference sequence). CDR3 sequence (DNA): TGTGCCAGCAGCCAAGGTCGGGGGGATGAGCAGTTCTTC. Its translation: CASSQGRGDEQFF.

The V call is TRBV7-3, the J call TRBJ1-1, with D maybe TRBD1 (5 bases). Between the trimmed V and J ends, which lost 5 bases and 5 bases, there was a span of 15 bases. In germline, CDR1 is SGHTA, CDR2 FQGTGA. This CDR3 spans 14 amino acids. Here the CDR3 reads CASSPVGGKTEAFF. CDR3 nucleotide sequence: TGTGCCAGCAGCCCTGTGGGGGGTAAAACTGAAGCTTTCTTT. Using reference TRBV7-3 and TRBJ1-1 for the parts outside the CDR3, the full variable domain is GAGVSQTPSNKVTEKGKYVELRCDPISGHTALYWYRQSLGQGPEFLIYFQGTGAADDSGLPNDRFFAVRPEGSVSTLKIQRTERGDSAVYLCASSPVGGKTEAFFGQGTRLTVV.

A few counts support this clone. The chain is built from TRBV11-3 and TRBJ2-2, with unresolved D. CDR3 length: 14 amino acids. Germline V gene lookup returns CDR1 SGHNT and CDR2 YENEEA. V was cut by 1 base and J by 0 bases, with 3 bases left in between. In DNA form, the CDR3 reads TGTGCCAGCAGCTTAGCAGCGAACACCGGGGAGCTGTTTTTT. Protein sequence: CASSLAANTGELFF.

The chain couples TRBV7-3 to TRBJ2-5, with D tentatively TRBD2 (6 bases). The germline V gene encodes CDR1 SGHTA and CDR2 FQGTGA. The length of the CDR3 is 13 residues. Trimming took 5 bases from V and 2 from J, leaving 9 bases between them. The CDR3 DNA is TGTGCCAGCAGCCAGGGACTTCAAGAGACCCAGTACTTC. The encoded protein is CASSQGLQETQYF.

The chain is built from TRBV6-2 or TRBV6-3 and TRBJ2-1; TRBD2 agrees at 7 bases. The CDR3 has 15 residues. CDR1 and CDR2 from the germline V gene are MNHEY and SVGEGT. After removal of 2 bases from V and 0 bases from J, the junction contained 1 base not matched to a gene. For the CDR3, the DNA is TGTGCCAGCAGTTACACTAGCGTCTCCTACAATGAGCAGTTCTTC. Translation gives CASSYTSVSYNEQFF.

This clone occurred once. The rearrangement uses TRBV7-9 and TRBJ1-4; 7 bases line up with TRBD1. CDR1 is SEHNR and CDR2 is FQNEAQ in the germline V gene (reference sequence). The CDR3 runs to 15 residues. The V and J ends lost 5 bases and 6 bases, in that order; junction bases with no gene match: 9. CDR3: CASSRETGRHEKLFF. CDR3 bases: TGTGCCAGCAGCCGTGAGACAGGGAGGCATGAAAAACTGTTTTTT.

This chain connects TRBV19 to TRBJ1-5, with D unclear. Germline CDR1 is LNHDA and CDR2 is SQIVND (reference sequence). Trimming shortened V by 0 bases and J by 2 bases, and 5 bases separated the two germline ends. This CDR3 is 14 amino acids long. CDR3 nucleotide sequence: TGTGCCAGTAGTATAGATCGGGGCAATCAGCCCCAGCATTTT. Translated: CASSIDRGNQPQHF.

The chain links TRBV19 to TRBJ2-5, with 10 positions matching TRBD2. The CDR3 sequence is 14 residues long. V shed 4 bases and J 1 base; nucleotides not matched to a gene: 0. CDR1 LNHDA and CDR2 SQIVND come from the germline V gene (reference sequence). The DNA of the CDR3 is TGTGCCAGTAGTACTAGCGGGGGCCAAGAGACCCAGTACTTC. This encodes CASSTSGGQETQYF.

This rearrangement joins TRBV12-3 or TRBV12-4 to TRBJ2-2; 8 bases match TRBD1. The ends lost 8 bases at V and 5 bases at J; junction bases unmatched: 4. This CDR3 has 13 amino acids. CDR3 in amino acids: CASWTGWTGELFF. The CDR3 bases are TGTGCCAGCTGGACAGGGTGGACCGGGGAGCTGTTTTTT.